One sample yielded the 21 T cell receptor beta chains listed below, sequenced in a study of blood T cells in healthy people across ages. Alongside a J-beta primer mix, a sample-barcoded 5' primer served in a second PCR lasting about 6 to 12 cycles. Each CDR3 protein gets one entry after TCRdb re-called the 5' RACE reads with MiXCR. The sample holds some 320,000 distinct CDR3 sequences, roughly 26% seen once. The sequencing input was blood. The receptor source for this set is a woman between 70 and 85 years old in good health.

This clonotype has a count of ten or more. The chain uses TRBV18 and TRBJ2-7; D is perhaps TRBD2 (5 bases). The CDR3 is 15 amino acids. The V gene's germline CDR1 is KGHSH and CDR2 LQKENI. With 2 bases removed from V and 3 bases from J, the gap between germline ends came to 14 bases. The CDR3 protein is CASSPTRAQSYEQYF. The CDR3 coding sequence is TGTGCCAGCTCACCAACGAGGGCCCAAAGCTACGAGCAGTACTTC.

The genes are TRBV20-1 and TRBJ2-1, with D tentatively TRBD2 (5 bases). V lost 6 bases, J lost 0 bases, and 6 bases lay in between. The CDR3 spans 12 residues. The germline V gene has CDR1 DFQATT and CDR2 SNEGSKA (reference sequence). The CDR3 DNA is TGCAGTGCCGCGGGCTCCTACAATGAGCAGTTCTTC. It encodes CSAAGSYNEQFF.

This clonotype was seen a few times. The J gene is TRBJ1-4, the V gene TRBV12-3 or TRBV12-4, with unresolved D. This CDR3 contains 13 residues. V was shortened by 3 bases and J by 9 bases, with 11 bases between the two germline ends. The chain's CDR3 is CASSFPGEKKLFF. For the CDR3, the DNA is TGTGCCAGCAGTTTTCCGGGAGAGAAAAAACTGTTTTTT.

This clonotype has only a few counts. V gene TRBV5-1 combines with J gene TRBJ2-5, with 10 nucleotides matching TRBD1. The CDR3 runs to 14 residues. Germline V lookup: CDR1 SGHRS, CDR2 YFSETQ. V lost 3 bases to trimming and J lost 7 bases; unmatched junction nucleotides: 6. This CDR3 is CASSYGQGVGTQYF. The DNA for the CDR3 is TGCGCCAGCAGCTACGGACAGGGGGTGGGGACCCAGTACTTC.

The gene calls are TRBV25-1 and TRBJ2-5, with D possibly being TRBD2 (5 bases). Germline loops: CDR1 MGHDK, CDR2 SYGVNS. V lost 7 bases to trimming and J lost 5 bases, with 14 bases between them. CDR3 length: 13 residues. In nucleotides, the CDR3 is TGTGCCAGCAAGTCTGGACTGGGGGAGACCCAGTACTTC. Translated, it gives CASKSGLGETQYF.

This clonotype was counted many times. The CDR3 DNA is TGCAGCATTCGCGGTAGCGGTGGTGAAAAACTGTTTTTT. Amino acids: CSIRGSGGEKLFF. The rearrangement links TRBV29-1 to TRBJ1-4; unclear D gene. CDR1 and CDR2 from the germline V gene are SQVTM and ANQGSEA. The CDR3 extends over 13 amino acids. With 8 bases removed from V and 7 bases from J, the gap between germline ends came to 17 bases.

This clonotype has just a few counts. This CDR3 is CASSPQLVTGAYEQYF. The DNA for the CDR3 is TGTGCCAGCAGCCCTCAGTTGGTGACAGGGGCCTACGAGCAGTACTTC. The rearrangement uses TRBV5-5 and TRBJ2-7, with TRBD1 matching 8 bases. V dropped 4 bases and J dropped 2; count of bases not matched to a gene: 11. Germline values: CDR1 SGHKS, CDR2 YYEKEE (reference sequence). The CDR3 totals 16 residues.

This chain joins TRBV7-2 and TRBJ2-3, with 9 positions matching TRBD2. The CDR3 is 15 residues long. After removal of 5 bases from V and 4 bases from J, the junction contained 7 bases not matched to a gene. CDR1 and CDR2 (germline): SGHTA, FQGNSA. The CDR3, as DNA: TGTGCCAGCAGCAGTAGCGGGAGAGACGCAGATACGCAGTATTTT. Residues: CASSSSGRDADTQYF.

The CDR3 sequence: CASGPGLAGDSHETQYF. CDR3 DNA: TGTGCTAGTGGTCCTGGACTAGCGGGGGATTCCCATGAGACCCAGTACTTC. The chain carries TRBV12-5 and TRBJ2-7; 13 nucleotides match TRBD2. The J call is in doubt because the DNA end fits TRBJ2-5 better. The length of the CDR3 is 17 residues. Germline V CDR1 and CDR2: LGHNT, FRNRAP.

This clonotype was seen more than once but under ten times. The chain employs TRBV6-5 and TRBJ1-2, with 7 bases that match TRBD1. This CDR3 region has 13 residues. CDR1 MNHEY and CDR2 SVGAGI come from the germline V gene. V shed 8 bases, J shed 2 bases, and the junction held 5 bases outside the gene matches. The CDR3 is CASRKGQNYGYTF. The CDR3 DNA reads TGTGCCAGCCGTAAGGGACAGAACTATGGCTACACCTTC.

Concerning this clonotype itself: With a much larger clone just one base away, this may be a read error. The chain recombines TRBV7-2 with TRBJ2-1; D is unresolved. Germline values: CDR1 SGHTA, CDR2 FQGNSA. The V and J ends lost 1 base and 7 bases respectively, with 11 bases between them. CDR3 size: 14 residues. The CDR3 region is CTSSLGQRLNEQFF. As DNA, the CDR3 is TGTACCAGCAGCTTAGGCCAGAGATTAAATGAGCAGTTCTTC. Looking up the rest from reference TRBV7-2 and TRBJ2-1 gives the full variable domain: GAGVSQSPSNKVTEKGKDVELRCDPISGHTALYWYRQSLGQGLEFLIYFQGNSAPDKSGLPSDRFSAERTGGSVSTLTIQRTQQEDSAVYLCTSSLGQRLNEQFFGPGTRLTVL.

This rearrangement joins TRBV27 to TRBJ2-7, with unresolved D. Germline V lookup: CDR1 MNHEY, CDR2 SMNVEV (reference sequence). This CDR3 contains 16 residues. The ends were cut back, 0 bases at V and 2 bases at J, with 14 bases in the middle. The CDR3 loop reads CASSLSWAQSTYEQYF. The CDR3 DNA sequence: TGTGCCAGCAGTTTATCGTGGGCCCAGTCAACCTACGAGCAGTACTTC.

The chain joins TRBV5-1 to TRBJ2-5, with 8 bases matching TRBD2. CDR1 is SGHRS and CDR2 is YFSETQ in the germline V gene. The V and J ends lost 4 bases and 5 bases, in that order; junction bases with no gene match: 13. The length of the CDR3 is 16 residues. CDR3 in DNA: TGCGCCAGCAGCCCAGCGGGAGACCACCCCGGGGAGACCCAGTACTTC. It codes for CASSPAGDHPGETQYF.

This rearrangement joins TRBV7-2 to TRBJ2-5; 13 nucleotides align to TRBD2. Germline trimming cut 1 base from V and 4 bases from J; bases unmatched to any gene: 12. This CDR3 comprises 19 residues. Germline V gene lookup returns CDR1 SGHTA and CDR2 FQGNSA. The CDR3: CASSLVGPLAGGRRETQYF. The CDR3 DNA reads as TGTGCCAGCAGCTTAGTCGGGCCACTAGCGGGGGGGCGACGAGAGACCCAGTACTTC.

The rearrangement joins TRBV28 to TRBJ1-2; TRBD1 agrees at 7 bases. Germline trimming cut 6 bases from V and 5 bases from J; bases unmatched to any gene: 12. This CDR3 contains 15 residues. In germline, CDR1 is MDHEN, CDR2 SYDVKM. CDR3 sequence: CASRPTGPVNYGYTF. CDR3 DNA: TGTGCCAGCAGACCGACAGGGCCCGTAAATTATGGCTACACCTTC.

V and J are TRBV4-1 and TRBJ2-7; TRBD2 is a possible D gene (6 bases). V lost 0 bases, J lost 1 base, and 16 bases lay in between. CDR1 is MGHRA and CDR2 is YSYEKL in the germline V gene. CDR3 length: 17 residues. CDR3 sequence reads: CASSQDMEGSHSYEQYF. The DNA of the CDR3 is TGCGCCAGCAGCCAAGATATGGAGGGGTCCCATTCCTACGAGCAGTACTTC.

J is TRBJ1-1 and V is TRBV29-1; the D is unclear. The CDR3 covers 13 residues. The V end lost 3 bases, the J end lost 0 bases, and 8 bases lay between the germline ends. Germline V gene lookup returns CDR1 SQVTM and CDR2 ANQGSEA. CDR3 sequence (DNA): TGCAGCGTTGAGCTGACTTTGAACACTGAAGCTTTCTTT. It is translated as CSVELTLNTEAFF.

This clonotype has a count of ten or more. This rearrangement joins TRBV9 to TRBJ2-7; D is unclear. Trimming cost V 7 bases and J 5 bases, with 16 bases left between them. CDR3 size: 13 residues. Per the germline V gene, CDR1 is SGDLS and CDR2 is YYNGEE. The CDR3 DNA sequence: TGTGCCAGCGCGAAGCAACCCCAGGACGAGCAGTACTTC. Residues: CASAKQPQDEQYF.

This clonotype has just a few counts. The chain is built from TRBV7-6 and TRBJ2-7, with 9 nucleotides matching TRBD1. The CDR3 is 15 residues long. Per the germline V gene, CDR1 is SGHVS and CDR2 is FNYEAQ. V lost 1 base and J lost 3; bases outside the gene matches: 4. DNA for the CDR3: TGTGCCAGCAGCTTAGTTAAGACAGGGGGCTACGAGCAGTACTTC. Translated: CASSLVKTGGYEQYF.

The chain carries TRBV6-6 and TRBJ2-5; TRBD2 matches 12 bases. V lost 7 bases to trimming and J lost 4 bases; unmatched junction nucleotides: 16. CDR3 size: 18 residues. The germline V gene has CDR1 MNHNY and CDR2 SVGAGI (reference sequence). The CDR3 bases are TGTGCCAGCACCCTAACTCCTAGCGGGAGGGTAGTGGGAGAGACCCAGTACTTC. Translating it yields CASTLTPSGRVVGETQYF.

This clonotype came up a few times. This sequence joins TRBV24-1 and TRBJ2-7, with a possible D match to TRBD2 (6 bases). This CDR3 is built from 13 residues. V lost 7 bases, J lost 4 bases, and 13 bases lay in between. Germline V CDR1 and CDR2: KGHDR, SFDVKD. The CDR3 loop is CATRNSGGYEQYF. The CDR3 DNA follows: TGTGCCACCAGGAATAGTGGGGGGTACGAGCAGTACTTC.